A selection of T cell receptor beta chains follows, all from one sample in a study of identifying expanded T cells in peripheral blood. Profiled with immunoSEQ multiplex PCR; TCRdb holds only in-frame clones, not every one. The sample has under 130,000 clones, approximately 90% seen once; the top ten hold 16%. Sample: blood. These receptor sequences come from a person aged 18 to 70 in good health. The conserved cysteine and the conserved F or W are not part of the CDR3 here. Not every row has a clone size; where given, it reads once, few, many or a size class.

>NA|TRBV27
ASSSKNRVGANVLT
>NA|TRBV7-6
ASSLSSGGYTYNEQF
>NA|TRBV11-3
ASSFPILRGLHTEAF
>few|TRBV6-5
ASSPLYNSPLH
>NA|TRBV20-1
SARFGDTQY
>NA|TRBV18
ASSPNTGELF
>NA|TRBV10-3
AISERTGTGVYEQY
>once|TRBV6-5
ASSYWGARADTQY
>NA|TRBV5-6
ASSWGQGRRYGYT
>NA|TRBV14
ASSQAGSSYEQY
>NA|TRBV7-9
ASSLGGLRAF
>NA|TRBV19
ASSSLRGRLNTEAF
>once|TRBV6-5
ASSTETESSYEQY
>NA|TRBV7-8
ASSLVNSMETQY
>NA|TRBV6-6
ASSLSRGGYT
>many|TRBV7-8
ASSPSGPPGAEAF
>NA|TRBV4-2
ASSQVGRSSYEQY
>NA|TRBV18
ASSDRGQGVYTEAF
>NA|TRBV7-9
ASTHDGDGYGYT
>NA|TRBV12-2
ASRLGSPFWASGPETQY
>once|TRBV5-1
ASSLVGTGEETQY
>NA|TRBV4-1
ASSHGGRGAGGYT
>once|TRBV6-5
ASSYSVRPNQPQH
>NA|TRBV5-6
ASTYARTYNSPLH
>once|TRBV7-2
ASSSRTSGELGTQY
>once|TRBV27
ASSLTGQGRVGAQH
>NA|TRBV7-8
ASSLALGGGTYEQY
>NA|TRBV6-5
ASSSAGGQETQY
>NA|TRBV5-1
ASSLRTSGISSDTQY